This TCR beta chain was sequenced for a study of T cell repertoires in cytomegalovirus infection. Study overall: An indication of both CMV infection and matching HLA type came from public TCR beta signatures. General observations from the study: Of the TCR beta families, the public ones yielded a cumulative frequency that identified carriers of CMV plus the relevant HLA.

TCRdb analysed the reads with MiXCR anew, one entry per CDR3 protein. The table lists tens of thousands of distinct CDR3 sequences, more than 20% of them singletons. This CDR3 has 13 residues. Trimming took 0 bases from V and 7 from J, leaving 8 bases between them. Germline values: CDR1 SGDLS, CDR2 YYNGEE. This clonotype came up a few times. Its cognate antigen is unknown. Material: CD8+ T cells from cultured PBMCs, obtained from culture after CMV antigen stimulation. This rearrangement joins TRBV9 to TRBJ1-5; a weak D match, TRBD1 (5 bases). The TCR sequence derives from a human donor in good health (CMV status not recorded). Some clones in this sample may be carry-over from other donors' samples. CDR3 residues: CASSVEGEQPQHF. The CDR3 nucleotides are TGTGCCAGCAGCGTAGAAGGGGAACAGCCCCAGCATTTT.